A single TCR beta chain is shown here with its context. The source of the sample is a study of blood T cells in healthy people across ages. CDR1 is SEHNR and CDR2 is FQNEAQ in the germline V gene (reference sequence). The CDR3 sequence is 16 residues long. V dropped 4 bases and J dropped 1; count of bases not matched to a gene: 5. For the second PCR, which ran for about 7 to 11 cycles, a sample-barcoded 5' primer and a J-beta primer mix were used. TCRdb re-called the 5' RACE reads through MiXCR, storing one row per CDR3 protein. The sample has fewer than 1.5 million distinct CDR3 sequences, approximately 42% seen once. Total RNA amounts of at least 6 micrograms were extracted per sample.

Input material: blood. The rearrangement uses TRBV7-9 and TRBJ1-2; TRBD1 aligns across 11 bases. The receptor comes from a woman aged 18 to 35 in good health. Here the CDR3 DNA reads TGTGCCAGCAGCTCCCCCGGGACAGGGGGTAACTATGGCTACACCTTC. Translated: CASSSPGTGGNYGYTF. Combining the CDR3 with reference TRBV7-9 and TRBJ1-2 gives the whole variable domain DTGVSQNPRHKITKRGQNVTFRCDPISEHNRLYWYRQTLGQGPEFLTYFQNEAQLEKSRLLSDRFSAERPKGSFSTLEIQRTEQGDSAMYLCASSSPGTGGNYGYTFGSGTRLTVV.